This T cell receptor (beta chain) was retrieved from a study of T cell repertoires in aging, cancer and after chemotherapy. Study-wide background: Donor ages fell into six groups from 30 or younger up to 70 or older. Healthy donor repertoires were recorded over several months to years and showed clear clonal overlap.

About this clonotype: The junction does not match germline at one end; this may be a read error.

Rearranged V-D-J TRB sequences were amplified with a mixed TRB-A/B primer pool. TCRdb called the multiplex PCR reads again in MiXCR, with one record for every CDR3 protein. The sample gives 9,400 or so distinct CDR3 sequences, around 34% of which show up once; less than 15% is in the top ten. The template was genomic DNA from peripheral blood, not RNA. CDR1 and CDR2 from the germline V gene are SGHDT and YYEEEE. The CDR3 has 15 residues. The sequence was obtained from a human donor in good health. The donor label of this sample is uncertain. The V and J genes are TRBV5-6 and TRBJ1-1, with D possibly TRBD1 on 6 matching bases. Sequenced: blood. DNA of the CDR3: TGCGCCAGCAGTGACAGGAGGCGGGGGACCACTGAAGCTTTCTTT. Amino acid sequence: CASSDRRRGTTEAFF.